A selection of T cell receptor beta chains follows, all from one sample in a study of cytomegalovirus exposure and HLA in healthy donors. The protocol was immunoSEQ multiplex PCR, while the TCRdb copy is restricted to in-frame clones and leaves out a portion. Altogether some 160,000 clones are present, less than 90% being singletons, with the ten largest covering roughly 1.9%. Sequencing was carried out using PBMCs. These receptors originate from a woman aged 18 to 35 in good health and CMV-seronegative. CDR3s include the opening cysteine and the closing phenylalanine or tryptophan. A D gene is named only where the DNA matches it firmly. Where a row states a size, it is once, few, many or the class of an expanded clone; other rows omit it.

v_call	j_call	clone_size	d_call	cdr3_aa	cdr3_nt
TRBV7-3	TRBJ2-7	-	-	CASSLSRLGGSSYEQYF	TGTGCCAGCAGCTTAAGTCGGTTGGGGGGATCCTCCTACGAGCAGTACTTC
TRBV19	TRBJ1-1	once	TRBD1	CASITQGANTEAFF	TGTGCCAGTATCACCCAGGGGGCGAACACTGAAGCTTTCTTT
TRBV28	TRBJ1-5	-	TRBD1	CASSLGQEGQPQHF	TGTGCCAGCAGTTTGGGACAGGAGGGTCAGCCCCAGCATTTT
TRBV28	TRBJ1-2	once	-	CAATEQAVYGYTF	TGTGCCGCCACGGAACAGGCCGTCTATGGCTACACCTTC
TRBV28	TRBJ1-2	-	-	CASNRIVDYGYTF	TGTGCCAGTAACAGGATAGTGGACTATGGCTACACCTTC
TRBV19	TRBJ1-1	-	-	CASSIVDRSEAFF	TGTGCCAGTAGTATAGTAGACAGGAGTGAAGCTTTCTTT
TRBV5-1	TRBJ1-3	-	-	CASSLAGGFSGNTIYF	TGCGCCAGCAGCTTGGCCGGGGGGTTTTCTGGAAACACCATATATTTT
TRBV5-1	TRBJ2-3	-	-	CASSFQGRAADTQYF	TGCGCCAGCAGCTTTCAGGGGAGAGCGGCAGATACGCAGTATTTT
TRBV7-2	TRBJ2-3	-	-	CASSLARRGTDTQYF	TGTGCCAGCAGCTTAGCGAGAAGAGGCACAGATACGCAGTATTTT
TRBV7-2	TRBJ1-5	-	-	CASSPKDWDQPQHF	TGTGCCAGCAGCCCTAAGGACTGGGATCAGCCCCAGCATTTT
TRBV11-2	TRBJ2-3	-	-	CASSSWTLTSTDTQYF	TGTGCCAGCAGCTCGTGGACACTAACTAGCACAGATACGCAGTATTTT
TRBV6-4	TRBJ2-2	many	TRBD1	CASSETGENTGELFF	TGTGCCAGCAGTGAGACAGGGGAGAACACCGGGGAGCTGTTTTTT